This is a list of T cell receptor beta chains from one sample in a study of identical twins. TCRdb redid the calling of the 5' RACE reads with MiXCR, one entry per CDR3 protein. The sample has under 900,000 distinct CDR3 sequences, about 20% seen once. In addition, the sample was reused for a study of T cells expressing NK-cell markers.

Material: PBMCs. These receptors were obtained from a woman aged 18-35 years in good health. CDR3s include the opening cysteine and the closing phenylalanine or tryptophan. D genes are given only for firm matches. Clone size is not always given. Where it is, it says once, few, many or a class for expanded clones.

D: NA; V: TRBV14; J: TRBJ2-1; length: 13; size: few; DNA: TGTGCCAGCAGCCCACAAGAAGGACATGAGCAGTTCTTC; CDR3: CASSPQEGHEQFF
D: TRBD2; V: TRBV5-1; J: TRBJ2-3; length: 18; size: NA; DNA: TGCGCCAGCAGCTCGGGGACTAGCGGGATGTTAATAACAGATACGCAGTATTTT; CDR3: CASSSGTSGMLITDTQYF
D: NA; V: TRBV7-2; J: TRBJ2-5; length: 15; size: NA; DNA: TGTGCCAGCAGCCCTCAAGGTGGCCTTCCAGAGACCCAGTACTTC; CDR3: CASSPQGGLPETQYF
D: TRBD1; V: TRBV10-3; J: TRBJ1-1; length: 14; size: NA; DNA: TGTGCCATAGCCGCGGACAGGGATGGGACTGAAGCTTTCTTT; CDR3: CAIAADRDGTEAFF
D: NA; V: TRBV29-1; J: TRBJ2-3; length: 14; size: many; DNA: TGCAGCGTTGAAGGAGGCAGGGCGGTAGATACGCAGTATTTT; CDR3: CSVEGGRAVDTQYF
D: NA; V: TRBV7-9; J: TRBJ2-3; length: 15; size: few; DNA: TGTGCCAGCAGTAAGCCTGGACAGAACACAGATACGCAGTATTTT; CDR3: CASSKPGQNTDTQYF
D: NA; V: TRBV9; J: TRBJ2-5; length: 15; size: NA; DNA: TGTGCCAGCAGCGTAAGGAGCGGAGCGGAGGAGACCCAGTACTTC; CDR3: CASSVRSGAEETQYF
D: NA; V: TRBV7-9; J: TRBJ2-1; length: 12; size: few; DNA: TGTGCCAGCTACGGGGGTCGGGATGAGCAGTTCTTC; CDR3: CASYGGRDEQFF
D: NA; V: TRBV12-3/TRBV12-4; J: TRBJ1-5; length: 13; size: few; DNA: TGTGCCAGCACCCATGGGGGGAATCAGCCCCAGCATTTT; CDR3: CASTHGGNQPQHF
D: NA; V: TRBV27; J: TRBJ2-2; length: 13; size: few; DNA: TGTGCCAGCAGTCCCTGGGACCCCGGGGAGCTGTTTTTT; CDR3: CASSPWDPGELFF
D: NA; V: TRBV20-1; J: TRBJ1-1; length: 14; size: NA; DNA: TGCAGTGCTAGAAAGGACACTCGGAGCACTGAAGCTTTCTTT; CDR3: CSARKDTRSTEAFF
D: TRBD2; V: TRBV6-2/TRBV6-3; J: TRBJ2-5; length: 15; size: NA; DNA: TGTGCCAGCAGTTACGCCGGGACTAGCCAGGAGACCCAGTACTTC; CDR3: CASSYAGTSQETQYF
D: TRBD2; V: TRBV4-3; J: TRBJ2-7; length: 18; size: NA; DNA: TGCGCCAGCAGCCAAGAGGGGCTAGCGGGAGGACCTGGATACGAGCAGTACTTC; CDR3: CASSQEGLAGGPGYEQYF
D: NA; V: TRBV12-3/TRBV12-4; J: TRBJ2-1; length: 12; size: NA; DNA: TGTGCCAGCAGTTTAGGCGGTCCCCAGCAGTTCTTC; CDR3: CASSLGGPQQFF
D: NA; V: TRBV20-1; J: TRBJ2-5; length: 14; size: NA; DNA: TGCAGTGCTAGAGTAGGGGGCGGGGAGGAGACCCAGTACTTC; CDR3: CSARVGGGEETQYF
D: NA; V: TRBV28; J: TRBJ1-5; length: 16; size: NA; DNA: TGTGCCAGCAGTTCCTTCGGGGGGTATAGCAATCAGCCCCAGCATTTT; CDR3: CASSSFGGYSNQPQHF
D: TRBD1; V: TRBV29-1; J: TRBJ2-6; length: 16; size: few; DNA: TGCAGCGCTCAGACAGGGCTATACTCTGGGGCCAACGTCCTGACTTTC; CDR3: CSAQTGLYSGANVLTF
D: NA; V: TRBV5-6; J: TRBJ2-7; length: 14; size: NA; DNA: TGTGCCAGCAGCTTAGGGATTCCGGGCTACGAGCAGTACTTC; CDR3: CASSLGIPGYEQYF
D: TRBD1; V: TRBV10-3; J: TRBJ2-2; length: 14; size: NA; DNA: TGTGCCACTACCGGGACAGGGGAAACCGGGGAGCTGTTTTTT; CDR3: CATTGTGETGELFF
D: NA; V: TRBV20-1; J: TRBJ2-3; length: 14; size: NA; DNA: TGCAGTGCTGGAGATAGCGGTAGCACAGATACGCAGTATTTT; CDR3: CSAGDSGSTDTQYF
D: NA; V: TRBV9; J: TRBJ2-2; length: 13; size: few; DNA: TGTGCCAGCAGCCCAAAGGACACCGGGGAGCTGTTTTTT; CDR3: CASSPKDTGELFF
D: NA; V: TRBV20-1; J: TRBJ2-5; length: 14; size: NA; DNA: TGCAGTGCTAGAGTGAGTCTCAACCTAGAGACCCAGTACTTC; CDR3: CSARVSLNLETQYF
D: NA; V: TRBV7-9; J: TRBJ2-7; length: 14; size: NA; DNA: TGTGCCAGCAGGCCGCCGACAGGACGAGGCGAGCAGTACTTC; CDR3: CASRPPTGRGEQYF
D: TRBD2; V: TRBV12-3/TRBV12-4; J: TRBJ2-3; length: 17; size: NA; DNA: TGTGCCAGCAGCTTCCGAGGTCGGCGGGAGCTTCTGAATACGCAGTATTTT; CDR3: CASSFRGRRELLNTQYF
D: TRBD2; V: TRBV20-1; J: TRBJ2-5; length: 13; size: NA; DNA: TGCAGTGGTCAACTAGCGGGGCAAGAGACCCAGTACTTC; CDR3: CSGQLAGQETQYF
D: NA; V: TRBV20-1; J: TRBJ2-3; length: 15; size: NA; DNA: TGCAGTGCTAGGCATAGGACTCTTAGCACAGATACGCAGTATTTT; CDR3: CSARHRTLSTDTQYF
D: NA; V: TRBV27; J: TRBJ2-6; length: 15; size: NA; DNA: TGTGCCAGCAGAGTAGGGGCTTTTGGGGCCAACGTCCTGACTTTC; CDR3: CASRVGAFGANVLTF
D: NA; V: TRBV12-3/TRBV12-4; J: TRBJ2-5; length: 14; size: few; DNA: TGTGCCAGCAGTCTACGCCAAACGGGGGAGACCCAGTACTTC; CDR3: CASSLRQTGETQYF
D: TRBD1; V: TRBV3-1; J: TRBJ1-3; length: 16; size: NA; DNA: TGTGCCAGCAGCCTTGGACAGGGGGACTCTGGAAACACCATATATTTT; CDR3: CASSLGQGDSGNTIYF
D: NA; V: TRBV18; J: TRBJ2-3; length: 16; size: NA; DNA: TGTGCCAGCTCACCACGACAGTTTTCTAGCACAGATACGCAGTATTTT; CDR3: CASSPRQFSSTDTQYF
D: TRBD1; V: TRBV11-2; J: TRBJ2-3; length: 13; size: NA; DNA: TGTGCCAGCAGTTGGGACAGGGGAGATACGCAGTATTTT; CDR3: CASSWDRGDTQYF
D: TRBD1; V: TRBV24-1; J: TRBJ1-1; length: 11; size: NA; DNA: TGTGCCACCGGGGACAGGGGGCCGGCTTTCTTT; CDR3: CATGDRGPAFF
D: NA; V: TRBV5-1; J: TRBJ1-1; length: 13; size: few; DNA: TGCGCCAGCAGCTTGTTGGGTAACGGTGAAGCTTTCTTT; CDR3: CASSLLGNGEAFF
D: TRBD1; V: TRBV13; J: TRBJ1-4; length: 15; size: NA; DNA: TGTGCCAGCAGCCCGAGAACAGGGGGCCATGAAAAACTGTTTTTT; CDR3: CASSPRTGGHEKLFF
D: NA; V: TRBV2; J: TRBJ2-7; length: 14; size: NA; DNA: TGTGCCAGCCGGCCCAGGGGAGGGGCCTACGAGCAGTACTTC; CDR3: CASRPRGGAYEQYF